The TCR beta chain under discussion was sequenced for a study of cytomegalovirus exposure and HLA in healthy donors. As for the study in general: Early released data comprised tens of millions of unique TCRs from HLA-typed donors. General observations from the study: It has been reported that TCR beta sequences accurately predicted the HLA-A and HLA-B alleles of most subjects. Sequencing likely generated an artifact that appeared as a cluster of highly shared sequence variants.

Researchers ran the PCR with 60 Vbeta and 13 Jbeta primers. Measured with immunoSEQ multiplex PCR; TCRdb has only the in-frame clones, and not every one. The sample has 150,000 to 180,000 clones; 60% to 75% are singletons. Turning to this clone: The target antigen is unknown.

The germline V gene encodes CDR1 MGHRA and CDR2 YSYEKL. The CDR3 covers 16 residues. V was cut by 0 bases and J by 5 bases, with 16 bases left in between. The V call is TRBV4-1, the J call TRBJ2-5; D not certain. Sequenced input: PBMCs. This receptor was taken from a young man in good health and CMV-seronegative. The CDR3 bases are TGCGCCAGCAGCCAAGAGATGTCCTTGGGCGTTGAGACCCAGTACTTC. Its protein product is CASSQEMSLGVETQYF.